The next 30 T cell receptor beta chains were all read from a single sample in a study of cytomegalovirus exposure and HLA in healthy donors. With 60 Vbeta and 13 Jbeta primers, the PCR was carried out. Assay used: immunoSEQ multiplex PCR; TCRdb lists only in-frame clones, some missing. The sample has approximately 140,000 clones, approximately 80% seen once. The sample taken for sequencing was PBMCs. The receptors derive from a woman between 40 and 55 years old in good health and CMV-seropositive.

V and J are TRBV2 and TRBJ1-2, with TRBD1 identical over 10 bases. J lost 8 bases, V lost 6 bases, and 9 bases had no gene match. CDR3 length: 14 amino acids. Germline-derived CDR1 and CDR2 are SNHLY and FYNNEI. The CDR3 region is CASRTGTGEEGYTF. The DNA of the CDR3 is TGTGCCAGCAGGACCGGGACAGGGGAGGAGGGCTACACCTTC.

The gene calls are TRBV19 and TRBJ1-1, with 9 bases aligning to TRBD1. Germline trimming cut 6 bases from V and 1 base from J; bases unmatched to any gene: 0. The germline CDR1 and CDR2 sequences are LNHDA and SQIVND (reference sequence). CDR3 length: 13 amino acids. The CDR3 here is CASRTGGNTEAFF. CDR3 in DNA: TGTGCCAGTAGGACAGGGGGGAACACTGAAGCTTTCTTT.

The chain combines TRBV7-2 with TRBJ2-7; D ambiguous. Trimming removed 4 bases from V and 6 bases from J, with 19 bases in between. This CDR3 is 15 amino acids long. Germline V gives CDR1 SGHTA, CDR2 FQGNSA. This CDR3 reads CASSSRVTPEAEQYF. The CDR3 DNA reads as TGTGCCAGCAGCTCCCGGGTGACCCCCGAGGCCGAGCAGTACTTC.

The V and J genes are TRBV6-5 and TRBJ2-7; no definite D call. V lost 6 bases and J 0 bases, leaving 12 bases between the germline ends. Per germline, CDR1 MNHEY and CDR2 SVGAGI. The CDR3 is 14 residues long. Here the CDR3 reads CASSPAAISYEQYF. The CDR3 bases are TGTGCCAGCAGCCCGGCGGCCATCTCCTACGAGCAGTACTTC.

This chain uses TRBV29-1 with TRBJ2-7; 9 bases align to TRBD2. V dropped 1 base and J dropped 4; count of bases not matched to a gene: 2. This CDR3 spans 13 amino acids. Germline V gives CDR1 SQVTM, CDR2 ANQGSEA. In nucleotides, the CDR3 is TGCAGCGTTGAAGCCAGCGGGAGGTACGAGCAGTACTTC. This gives the protein CSVEASGRYEQYF.

J is TRBJ2-7 and V is TRBV9; TRBD1 matches at 8 bases. CDR3 length equals 15 residues. Germline CDR1 reads SGDLS; CDR2 reads YYNGEE. V lost 3 bases, J lost 4 bases, and 9 bases stayed unmatched. CDR3 amino acids: CASSEGDRISYEQYF. The CDR3 DNA is TGTGCCAGCAGCGAGGGGGACAGGATATCGTACGAGCAGTACTTC.

V usage is TRBV5-4 and J usage is TRBJ1-1, with TRBD1 identical over 8 bases. The CDR3 consists of 16 residues. J lost 5 bases, V lost 1 base, and 10 bases had no gene match. The V gene's germline CDR1 is SGHNT and CDR2 YYREEE (reference sequence). CDR3 region: CASSLTGGVLTTEAFF. Written as DNA, the CDR3 is TGTGCCAGCAGCTTGACAGGGGGAGTTCTAACAACTGAAGCTTTCTTT.

This clone was found a few times. This chain links TRBV2 with TRBJ2-7; D may be TRBD2 (7 bases). Germline loops: CDR1 SNHLY, CDR2 FYNNEI. CDR3 size: 13 residues. Trimming stripped 5 bases from V and 6 bases from J, with 14 bases between. The CDR3 loop is CASSHREGGEQYF. The CDR3 DNA is TGTGCCAGCAGTCACAGGGAGGGGGGCGAGCAGTACTTC.

J is TRBJ1-1 and V is TRBV6-6; 8 positions agree with TRBD1. In germline, CDR1 is MNHNY, CDR2 SVGAGI (reference sequence). V lost 5 bases and J lost 1; bases outside the gene matches: 9. CDR3 length: 16 amino acids. CDR3 region: CASSQEDRAWNTEAFF. Here the CDR3 DNA reads TGTGCCAGCAGTCAAGAGGACAGGGCGTGGAACACTGAAGCTTTCTTT.

This clone appeared a few times. The genes are TRBV11-2 and TRBJ2-7; no firm D call. CDR3 length equals 12 residues. The V end was cut by 8 bases, the J end by 7 bases, with 15 bases between. CDR1 and CDR2 from the germline V gene are SGHAT and FQNNGV. This CDR3 reads CASEVRWAEQYF. The CDR3 DNA reads as TGTGCCAGCGAAGTTCGGTGGGCGGAGCAGTACTTC.

In DNA, the CDR3 is TGTGCCAGCAGTCGCGACAGGGTGGTGGCTAACTATGGCTACACCTTC. Translation gives CASSRDRVVANYGYTF. The chain employs TRBV7-9 and TRBJ1-2, with 7 bases identical to TRBD1. V gave up 6 bases and J gave up 0 bases; unmatched junction bases: 10. The CDR3 is 16 amino acids. Germline V gene data show CDR1 as SEHNR and CDR2 as FQNEAQ (reference sequence).

The sample holds one count of this clone. The rearrangement joins TRBV18 to TRBJ2-7; D is unclear. The V and J ends lost 1 base and 3 bases respectively, with 4 bases between them. The CDR3 runs to 12 residues. Per germline, CDR1 KGHSH and CDR2 LQKENI. Written as DNA, the CDR3 is TGTGCCAGCTCACCACTCGGCTACGAGCAGTACTTC. It is translated as CASSPLGYEQYF.

The chain combines TRBV2 with TRBJ1-3; 7 bases fit TRBD1. V was clipped by 5 bases and J by 9 bases; unmatched bases: 10. There are 14 residues in the CDR3. Germline CDR1 is SNHLY and CDR2 is FYNNEI. CDR3 residues: CASSPGGTKGTIYF. In nucleotides, the CDR3 is TGTGCCAGCAGTCCAGGGGGAACTAAAGGCACCATATATTTT.

This rearrangement joins TRBV11-2 to TRBJ1-2; D perhaps matches TRBD1 (5 bases). Germline CDR1 SGHAT, CDR2 FQNNGV. Trimming removed 6 bases from V and 5 bases from J, with 13 bases in between. This CDR3 is 13 amino acids long. The CDR3, as DNA: TGTGCCAGCAGTAATCAGGGATTGTATGGCTACACCTTC. Encoded protein: CASSNQGLYGYTF.

The CDR3 sequence: CSVEDPEAYSYGYTF. DNA of the CDR3: TGCAGCGTTGAAGATCCAGAGGCCTACTCCTATGGCTACACCTTC. The J gene is TRBJ1-2, the V gene TRBV29-1; D is uncertain. Trimming removed 0 bases at V and 4 bases at J, with 15 bases between. CDR1 and CDR2 (germline): SQVTM, ANQGSEA. The CDR3 covers 15 residues. The full variable domain, rest sourced from reference TRBV29-1 and TRBJ1-2, is SAVISQKPSRDICQRGTSLTIQCQVDSQVTMMFWYRQQPGQSLTLIATANQGSEATYESGFVIDKFPISRPNLTFSTLTVSNMSPEDSSIYLCSVEDPEAYSYGYTFGSGTRLTVV.

This chain links TRBV5-6 with TRBJ2-1; 7 bases are a match to TRBD2. This CDR3 region has 15 residues. With 4 bases clipped from V and 2 bases from J, the junction kept 6 bases outside the gene matches. Germline-derived CDR1 and CDR2 are SGHDT and YYEEEE. The CDR3 region is CASSQGAGAYNEQFF. CDR3 DNA sequence: TGTGCCAGCAGCCAAGGGGCGGGGGCCTACAATGAGCAGTTCTTC.

This chain links TRBV7-8 with TRBJ2-7, with 7 positions matching TRBD2. Germline assignment: CDR1 SGHVS and CDR2 FQNEAQ. This CDR3 comprises 14 residues. With 1 base clipped from V and 3 bases from J, the junction kept 3 bases outside the gene matches. CDR3 nucleotide sequence: TGTGCCAGCAGCTTAGTTAGCGGGTTCTACGAGCAGTACTTC. It translates to CASSLVSGFYEQYF.

In this sample, this clone turned up a few times. The junction does not match germline at one end; this may be a read error. The chain uses TRBV7-9 and TRBJ2-1; 12 positions match TRBD2. The germline V gene has CDR1 SEHNR and CDR2 FQNEAQ (reference sequence). The CDR3 is made up of 17 amino acids. The CDR3 loop reads CSSSPEASGRARNEQFF. As DNA, the CDR3 is TGTTCCAGCAGCCCAGAAGCTAGCGGGAGGGCCAGGAATGAGCAGTTCTTC.

This chain joins TRBV5-1 and TRBJ2-5, with 16 bases lining up with TRBD2. Germline CDR1 reads SGHRS; CDR2 reads YFSETQ. There are 19 residues in the CDR3. J lost 4 bases, V lost 0 bases, and 9 bases had no gene match. The CDR3 region is CASSLALGLAGGFGETQYF. The CDR3 nucleotides read TGCGCCAGCAGCTTGGCGCTGGGACTAGCGGGAGGGTTTGGAGAGACCCAGTACTTC.

This chain joins TRBV28 and TRBJ2-5; 9 bases agree with TRBD2. Germline trimming cut 6 bases from V and 4 bases from J; bases unmatched to any gene: 12. From germline, CDR1 is MDHEN and CDR2 SYDVKM. The CDR3 is made up of 16 amino acids. CDR3 nucleotide sequence: TGTGCCAGCAGCCCAGGGACTAGCCTACCGGGAGAGACCCAGTACTTC. This encodes CASSPGTSLPGETQYF.

The chain carries TRBV29-1 and TRBJ2-1, with 8 nucleotides matching TRBD2. Germline CDR1 SQVTM, CDR2 ANQGSEA. The CDR3 sequence is 14 residues long. V trimming: 2 bases; J trimming: 4 bases; junction bases outside the gene matches: 4. The CDR3 here is CSVELLADYNEQFF. The CDR3 region has the DNA TGCAGCGTTGAATTACTAGCGGATTACAATGAGCAGTTCTTC.

The rearrangement joins TRBV2 to TRBJ2-4; D perhaps matches TRBD2 (5 bases). This CDR3 comprises 15 residues. Deletions cut 2 bases from V and 1 base from J, with 9 bases between. Germline assignment: CDR1 SNHLY and CDR2 FYNNEI. CDR3 region: CASSESSWAKNIQYF. The CDR3 nucleotides read TGTGCCAGCAGTGAATCTAGCTGGGCCAAAAACATTCAGTACTTC. The full variable domain, its missing parts supplied by reference TRBV2 and TRBJ2-4, is EPEVTQTPSHQVTQMGQEVILRCVPISNHLYFYWYRQILGQKVEFLVSFYNNEISEKSEIFDDQFSVERPDGSNFTLKIRSTKLEDSAMYFCASSESSWAKNIQYFGAGTRLSVL.

The sample holds a few counts of this clone. The J gene is TRBJ1-5, the V gene TRBV19; 7 nucleotides match TRBD1. The junction had 4 bases not matched to a gene; V was cut back by 3 bases and J by 2 bases. The length of the CDR3 is 15 residues. Germline V gives CDR1 LNHDA, CDR2 SQIVND (reference sequence). CDR3 residues: CASSIRGARNQPQHF. As DNA, the CDR3 is TGTGCCAGTAGTATCAGGGGGGCTCGCAATCAGCCCCAGCATTTT.

The chain employs TRBV9 and TRBJ1-3; no firm D call. V was trimmed by 0 bases and J by 4 bases, leaving 5 bases between them. CDR1 is SGDLS, CDR2 YYNGEE, per germline. The CDR3 contains 13 residues. CDR3 nucleotide sequence: TGTGCCAGCAGCGTAGCGGGAGGAAACACCATATATTTT. Residues: CASSVAGGNTIYF.

The chain employs TRBV5-1 and TRBJ2-5; 7 positions agree with TRBD1. This CDR3 region has 15 residues. The germline V gene has CDR1 SGHRS and CDR2 YFSETQ. The V and J ends lost 6 bases and 13 bases, in that order; junction bases with no gene match: 21. The CDR3 protein is CASTLGPGQPLAMYF. The CDR3 region has the DNA TGCGCCAGCACCCTAGGCCCGGGACAGCCCTTAGCCATGTACTTC.

This sequence joins TRBV10-3 and TRBJ1-2; D may be TRBD1 (5 bases). V was shortened by 0 bases and J by 2 bases, with 7 bases between the two germline ends. Germline lookup yields CDR1 ENHRY and CDR2 SYGVKD. The CDR3 spans 14 residues. The CDR3 coding sequence is TGTGCCATCAGTGAGTCATCAGGGAACTATGGCTACACCTTC. Protein sequence: CAISESSGNYGYTF.

The J gene is TRBJ2-1, the V gene TRBV7-6, with D maybe TRBD2 (6 bases). The CDR3 loop spans 20 amino acids. Trimming cost V 3 bases and J 5 bases, with 29 bases left between them. Germline V gene data show CDR1 as SGHVS and CDR2 as FNYEAQ. CDR3: CASSFSRAEIGRMPNNEQFF. The CDR3 DNA is TGTGCCAGCAGCTTTTCCCGGGCAGAAATCGGGAGAATGCCTAACAATGAGCAGTTCTTC.

This rearrangement joins TRBV5-4 to TRBJ2-6; no definite D call. V was trimmed by 1 base and J by 0 bases, leaving 8 bases between them. The CDR3 is 16 amino acids. Germline V gene lookup returns CDR1 SGHNT and CDR2 YYREEE (reference sequence). CDR3 coding DNA: TGTGCCAGCAGCTTGAGAGCGTCCTCTGGGGCCAACGTCCTGACTTTC. This codes for CASSLRASSGANVLTF. Drawing the rest from reference TRBV5-4 and TRBJ2-6, the complete variable domain is ETGVTQSPTHLIKTRGQQVTLRCSSQSGHNTVSWYQQALGQGPQFIFQYYREEENGRGNFPPRFSGLQFPNYSSELNVNALELDDSALYLCASSLRASSGANVLTFGAGSRLTVL.

Details on this clone: A read error may account for a junction end that differs from germline. V gene TRBV7-7 combines with J gene TRBJ2-5; 13 bases align to TRBD2. The CDR3 is made up of 18 amino acids. Germline CDR1 and CDR2: SSHAT and FNYEAQ (reference sequence). The CDR3 is CASSLGVLAGGLQETQYF. The CDR3 DNA reads as TGTGCTAGCAGCTTAGGAGTACTAGCGGGAGGGCTACAAGAGACCCAGTACTTC.

This chain joins TRBV7-3 and TRBJ1-1; 9 nucleotides align to TRBD1. CDR1 is SGHTA, CDR2 FQGTGA, per germline. Trimming at V came to 5 bases and at J to 8 bases, leaving 15 bases not matched to a gene. This CDR3 comprises 16 residues. CDR3 in DNA: TGTGCCAGCAGCCTAGGACAGGGGAAAGATAAGAAAGAAGCTTTCTTT. Amino acid sequence: CASSLGQGKDKKEAFF. Supplemented by reference TRBV7-3 and TRBJ1-1, the full variable domain reads GAGVSQTPSNKVTEKGKYVELRCDPISGHTALYWYRQSLGQGPEFLIYFQGTGAADDSGLPNDRFFAVRPEGSVSTLKIQRTERGDSAVYLCASSLGQGKDKKEAFFGQGTRLTVV.